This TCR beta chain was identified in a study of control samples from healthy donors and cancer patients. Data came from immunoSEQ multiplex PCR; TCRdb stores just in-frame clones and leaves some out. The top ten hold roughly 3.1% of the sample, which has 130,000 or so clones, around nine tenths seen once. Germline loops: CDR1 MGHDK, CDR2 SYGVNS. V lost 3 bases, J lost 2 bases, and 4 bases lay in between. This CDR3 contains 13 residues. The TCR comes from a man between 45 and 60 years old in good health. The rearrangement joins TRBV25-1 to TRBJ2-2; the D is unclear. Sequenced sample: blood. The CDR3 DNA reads TGTGCCAGCAGTGACCGCAACACCGGGGAGCTGTTTTTT. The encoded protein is CASSDRNTGELFF.